This entry features one T cell receptor beta chain sequence. This clone was detected once. No antigen is known for it. It has no much larger one-base neighbor in the sample; base qualities were not kept. The data originate from a study of chemoradiotherapy in HPV16-positive cancers (dated by TCRdb to between 2021 and 2024). A note on the overall study: Using functional T-cell assays on cells from two HPV16-positive patients, the researchers defined candidate HPV-specific T-cell clones and common TCR motifs. The study asked whether T-cell immunity to the HPV oncoproteins E6 and E7 changes during chemoradiotherapy and whether this immunity affects survival. Next, the candidate HPV-specific TCRs and motifs were followed in TCR repertoires from more than 70 patients with HPV-related cancers. Study-level results and caveats: Expansion of candidate HPV-specific clones and E7-related TCR motifs was observed in the tumor microenvironment during treatment, whereas no such expansion was observed for non-HPV-specific T cells. The survival association was reported for HPV16-positive patients, and the functional definition of HPV-specific T cells was derived from only a couple of HPV16-positive patients. Among HPV16-positive patients, expansion of HPV-responsive T cells during chemoradiotherapy was associated with better recurrence-free survival.

The library was obtained by the immunoSEQ multiplex PCR assay. TCRdb provides this immuneACCESS table in a form limited to in-frame rearrangements. Some clones are lacking; in checked studies, under half of them reflect an unresolved V gene, and why the rest are absent is not known. For this sample the table gives about 15,000 clones, of which roughly 88% were detected only once. The top ten clonotypes cover approximately 3.5% of the sample. Because repertoires were sampled repeatedly during chemoradiotherapy, clonal expansion in the tumor microenvironment could be followed. Germline trimming amounts to 3 bases on V and 5 bases on J, with 6 as the count of junction bases outside the gene matches. The CDR3 contains 14 residues, cysteine and phenylalanine counted. Kept here is only the CDR3 DNA, which spans 42 bases and is read in frame from base 1. CDR1 and CDR2, per the germline V gene, are MDHEN and SYDVKM.

This TCR was recovered from a human donor with HPV-associated anogenital cancer. Sequencing used blood, obtained from a patient who underwent chemoradiotherapy. This chain is built from TRBV28 and TRBJ1-1, with 7 central nucleotides matching TRBD1. This receptor has the CDR3 CASSFRGGRTEAFF. The DNA reads TGTGCCAGCAGTTTCAGAGGGGGCAGGACTGAAGCTTTCTTT. With the rest looked up from the reference TRBV28 and TRBJ1-1 genes rather than sequenced, the full variable domain is DVKVTQSSRYLVKRTGEKVFLECVQDMDHENMFWYRQDPGLGLRLIYFSYDVKMKEKGDIPEGYSVSREKKERFSLILESASTNQTSMYLCASSFRGGRTEAFFGQGTRLTVV.